Sequencing of this TCR beta chain was carried out in a study of blood T cell repertoires in COVID-19. Across the study: Italy, Spain and the United States were the sources of the convalescent and acute COVID-19 samples. In each case, the material was cDNA or gDNA derived from T cells, B-cell-depleted T cells, or PBMCs.

Germline V gene sequence: CDR1 SGHDN, CDR2 FVKESK. The V and J ends lost 0 bases and 9 bases respectively, with 12 bases between them. The CDR3 has 13 residues. Ages ranged from roughly 18 to 95 years, with residence in 20 to 30 US areas. Clones were sequenced by immunoSEQ multiplex PCR, and TCRdb holds only the in-frame ones, with some missing. The sample records 200,000 to 250,000 clones, more than 75% being singletons. The chain carries TRBV14 and TRBJ2-7, with D maybe TRBD2 (5 bases). Input material: PBMCs or T cells enriched from blood (not recorded which). This TCR was recovered from a woman in her fifties or sixties who had recovered from COVID-19. Here the CDR3 reads CASSQDRGIAQYF. The CDR3 DNA sequence: TGTGCCAGCAGCCAAGATCGAGGGATCGCGCAGTACTTC.